The T cell receptor (beta chain) described here comes from a study of T-cell memory formation after mild COVID-19 (dated by TCRdb to the early 2020s). Some background on the complete study: TCR sequence clusters from the two donors were found to be largely donor specific. Longitudinal TCRalpha and TCRbeta repertoire sequencing tracked T-cell clones expanding and contracting after mild COVID-19 in a couple of donors. Two young, previously healthy adult volunteers made up the cohort, one male and one female. General study outcomes and caveats: Only a couple of mild cases were covered in the study, and larger cohorts including severe cases with pre-infection samples were considered necessary. From day 15 to 85, contracting clones showed balanced CD4/CD8 phenotypes, whereas a second wave of clones that expanded from day 15 to 37 leaned towards CD4+. The detection of some responding clones in pre-infection memory suggests that pre-existing cross-reactive memory T cells joined the SARS-CoV-2 response. Contracting CD4+ clones were located mainly in the CM and EM memory subsets, whereas CD8+ clones were found to be enriched in EMRA. SARS-CoV-2 specificity was not confirmed for the second-wave clones peaking on day 37.

Ficoll-Paque density gradient centrifugation was the method used to isolate PBMCs. As to this clonotype: Its recognized antigen is unknown. One base away there is no much larger clone; base qualities are not given.

The reads were generated on an Illumina NovaSeq 6000. Using 5'RACE with constant-segment primers, TCRalpha and TCRbeta cDNA libraries were constructed, with sample barcodes and unique molecular identifiers added in the process. RNA was extracted from every sample with Trizol reagent. The libraries were amplified in two PCR steps, and the second step added a second sample barcode and Illumina TruSeq adapters. The libraries were sequenced on an Illumina NovaSeq using 2 x 150 bp paired-end reads. The authors' pipeline ran thus. With migec v1.2.7, reads were demultiplexed and then collapsed into UMI-guided consensus sequences. With mixcr v2.1.11, UMI consensuses were aligned to TRA and TRB V and J templates and assembled into clonotypes. A clonotype was counted as expanded or contracted only if both edgeR and NoisET called the change significant, with noise models trained on biological replicates. For edgeR calls, a false discovery rate-adjusted p below 0.01 and a log2 fold-change threshold of 1 were applied. As an exploratory analysis of dynamics, PCA with hierarchical clustering was applied to max-normalized trajectories of the 1000 most abundant clonotypes. The CD4 or CD8 phenotype of responding clones was assigned using the separately sequenced CD4+ and CD8+ repertoires. Using fastp at Q25 and MiXCR, TCRdb reprocessed the public reads and kept productive beta chains. CDR3 protein sequences are deduplicated, and each keeps its most common genes and DNA. The V and J calls come from TCRdb's annotation, not from the publication. The sample table shows about 130,000 distinct CDR3 sequences, and 15% to 20% are seen once. The ten largest clonotypes hold approximately 15% of the sample.

The V end loses 4 bases and the J end loses 3 bases, and a stretch of 14 bases separates them. Per the germline V gene, SGHRS is the CDR1 and YFSETQ is the CDR2. The CDR3 spans 14 residues, from the cysteine through the phenylalanine. Solely the CDR3 DNA is kept, with 42 bases framed from the first base. Recombination linked TRBV5-1 to TRBJ2-7, with TRBD1 tentatively as D gene (6 bases match). The sample was PBMCs or a T cell subset sorted from them (not recorded which). The sequence derives from an adult woman who had mild COVID-19 (a few samples of this study predate the infection). The sample titles of this study are shuffled in the database, so cell type and time point are left out; the donor was told from shared clones. The CDR3 protein: CASSRTAEGYEQYF. At the DNA level, the sequence is TGCGCCAGCAGCCGGACAGCAGAAGGCTACGAGCAGTACTTC.